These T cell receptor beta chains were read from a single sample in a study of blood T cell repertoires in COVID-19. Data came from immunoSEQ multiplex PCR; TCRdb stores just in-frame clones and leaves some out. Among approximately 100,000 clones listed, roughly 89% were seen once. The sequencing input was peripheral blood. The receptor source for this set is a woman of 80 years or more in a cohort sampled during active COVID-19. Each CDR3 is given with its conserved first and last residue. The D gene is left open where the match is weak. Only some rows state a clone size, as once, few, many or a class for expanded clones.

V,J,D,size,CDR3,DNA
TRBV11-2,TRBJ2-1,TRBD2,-,CASSPGTSGSEQFF,TGTGCCAGCAGCCCTGGGACTAGCGGGAGTGAGCAGTTCTTC
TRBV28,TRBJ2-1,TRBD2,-,CASSLSGRGGNEQFF,TGTGCCAGCAGTTTAAGCGGGAGGGGGGGCAATGAGCAGTTCTTC
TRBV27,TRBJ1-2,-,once,CASRTTGSKGYTF,TGTGCCAGCAGGACCACAGGGTCAAAGGGCTACACCTTC
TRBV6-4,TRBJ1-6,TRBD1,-,CASSDGTAASPLHF,TGTGCCAGCAGTGATGGGACAGCTGCATCACCCCTCCACTTT
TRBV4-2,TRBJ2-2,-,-,CASSQDRDIRTGELFF,TGTGCCAGCAGCCAAGATCGGGACATACGCACCGGGGAGCTGTTTTTT
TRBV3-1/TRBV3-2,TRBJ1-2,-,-,CASSQQGSGGYTF,TGTGCCAGCAGCCAACAGGGATCTGGTGGCTACACCTTC
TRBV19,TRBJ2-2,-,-,CASSIAGNRNTGELFF,TGTGCCAGTAGTATCGCGGGGAATAGGAACACCGGGGAGCTGTTTTTT
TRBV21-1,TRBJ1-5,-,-,CARRGRIQLPQHF,TGTGCCAGAAGGGGCCGGATACAATTGCCCCAGCATTTT
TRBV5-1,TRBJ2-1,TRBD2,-,CASSLLPGGLNEQFF,TGCGCCAGCAGCTTGTTGCCGGGAGGATTGAATGAGCAGTTCTTC
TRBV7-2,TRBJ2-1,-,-,CASSIGGSSYNEQFF,TGTGCCAGCAGCATTGGGGGCTCGTCCTACAATGAGCAGTTCTTC
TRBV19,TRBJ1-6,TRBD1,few,CASSPFSPGQGRGSPLHF,TGTGCCAGTAGCCCTTTTTCCCCGGGACAGGGAAGGGGTTCACCCCTCCACTTT
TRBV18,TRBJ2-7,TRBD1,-,CASSPRDSGLEQYF,TGTGCCAGCTCACCTCGGGACAGTGGACTCGAGCAGTACTTC
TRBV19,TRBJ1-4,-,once,CASRQFSGVLEKLFF,TGTGCCAGTAGGCAATTCTCGGGGGTCTTAGAAAAACTGTTTTTT
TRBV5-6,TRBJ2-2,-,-,CASSLDIVRGELFF,TGTGCCAGCAGCTTAGATATAGTACGAGGGGAGCTGTTTTTT
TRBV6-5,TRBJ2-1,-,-,CASSETRQSNEQFF,TGTGCCAGCAGCGAGACAAGACAGTCCAATGAGCAGTTCTTC
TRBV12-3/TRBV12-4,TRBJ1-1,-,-,CASGAGRNTEAFF,TGTGCCAGCGGGGCAGGGCGGAACACTGAAGCTTTCTTT